This note documents a single T cell receptor (beta chain) sequence. Its antigen is not known. Method: immunoSEQ multiplex PCR; TCRdb's copy keeps in-frame clones and lacks some. This sample has roughly 500,000 clones, with around 74% found just once. This CDR3 comprises 15 residues. Trimming left V 5 bases short and J 2 bases short, with 16 bases between. From germline, CDR1 is MGHRA and CDR2 YSYEKL. The data belong to a study of shared clonotypes between healthy human individuals. Study results and limitations: Only blood samples were collected, and tissue repertoires likely differ.

This sequence was found in a woman aged 40-49 years in good health. Some clones in this sample may be carry-over from other donors' samples. The material sequenced was PBMCs. The rearrangement links TRBV4-1 to TRBJ2-7, with D perhaps matching TRBD1 (7 bases). CDR3 protein: CASSAGQLGPYEQYF. The CDR3 nucleotides are TGCGCCAGCAGCGCGGGACAGTTGGGGCCCTACGAGCAGTACTTC.